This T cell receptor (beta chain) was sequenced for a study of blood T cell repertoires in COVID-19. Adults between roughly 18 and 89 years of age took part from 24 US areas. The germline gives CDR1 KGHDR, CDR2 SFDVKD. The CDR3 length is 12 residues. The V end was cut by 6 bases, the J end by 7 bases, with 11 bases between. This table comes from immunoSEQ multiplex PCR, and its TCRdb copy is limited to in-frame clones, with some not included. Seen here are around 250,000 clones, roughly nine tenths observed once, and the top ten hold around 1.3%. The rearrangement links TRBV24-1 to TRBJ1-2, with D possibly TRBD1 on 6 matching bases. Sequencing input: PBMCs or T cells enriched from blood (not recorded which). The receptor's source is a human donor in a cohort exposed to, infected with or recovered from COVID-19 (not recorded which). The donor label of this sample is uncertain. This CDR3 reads CATSSEGGGYTF. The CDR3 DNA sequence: TGTGCCACCAGTAGCGAAGGGGGTGGCTACACCTTC.